This T cell receptor (beta chain) was profiled in a study of cytomegalovirus exposure and HLA in healthy donors (dated by TCRdb to the late 2010s). Looking at the study overall: An earlier analysis of fewer than 750 of the donors reported about 300 Gb of sequence data and 117 million unique TCR beta sequences obtained from about 180 million T cells. An early release covering 550 to 700 HLA-typed donors comprised about 300 gigabases of sequencing data and tens of millions of unique TCR sequences. Of the roughly 400 genotyped donors, approximately 83% fell in the genetic ancestry cluster associated with self-reported Caucasian donors. The aim of the study was to test whether cataloging public T cell receptors could identify signatures of past pathogen exposure. The study used immunosequencing to profile the T cell repertoires of 670 or so subjects and linked those repertoires to cytomegalovirus serostatus. In addition to the first cohort of 666 subjects, a separate validation cohort of approximately 120 different subjects was used. High-throughput TCR immunosequencing, statistical association of individual TCRs with disease status, and machine learning were combined to predict cytomegalovirus infection status. A later analysis re-analyzed previously published TCR beta repertoires from approximately 670 donors and added high-resolution HLA genotyping to study TCR occurrence patterns. Rather than using new phenotypic data, the later analysis identified candidate immune exposures from TCR beta sequences and from how often those sequences occurred across donors. To decide whether each TCR beta V gene segment behaved as functional or pseudogenic, an earlier analysis of fewer than 750 of the donors relied on high-throughput TCR beta sequencing. Donor age, sex, ethnicity and CMV serostatus were compiled together with the repertoire data. A later genetic analysis took genome-wide SNP genotypes for about 65% of the 666 donors and used that subset as a discovery cohort. All discovery cohort repertoires had been generated on a single sequencing platform. HLA typing included class I and class II loci at four-digit resolution. The number of donors typed differed by locus, with about 629-630 for A, B, C, DRB1 and DQB1, more than 500 for DQA1, 600 to 610 for DPA1, and 450 to 480 for DPB1. Because of strong linkage in the cohort, roughly five DR-DQ haplotypes were treated as single units for association and clustering. Among roughly 400 genotyped donors of the cohort, an average of 235,054 unique TCR beta nucleotide sequences were sequenced per donor, roughly 18% of them non-productive. Broader findings and caveats from the paper: According to a later analysis, most CMV-associated TCR beta chains appeared to be HLA-restricted, and the HLA associations seemed to be driven largely by CMV exposure. The authors suggested that the approach could potentially be generalized to other disease states and immunological phenotypes. A cluster of highly shared sequence variants was judged likely to be a technical artifact of the sequencing pipeline. An earlier analysis of approximately 590 of the donors showed that most TCR beta V segments appeared in productive rearrangements either about 87% or about 30% of the time, which broadly matched IMGT annotations. In both the original and validation cohorts, the classifier was reported to diagnose cytomegalovirus status with high specificity and sensitivity. In a later analysis, HLA-associated TCR beta chains showed more clonal expansion and lower generation probabilities than non-associated chains that were equally common. Because HLA typing was missing for some donors at each locus, association tests included only the typed subset. Some 16 rarely observed V segments, including chromosome 9 orphons, were excluded from the earlier analysis of some 590 of the donors because counts were too low. Strong co-occurrence of HLA alleles, especially DR and DQ, made assigning TCR associations to individual alleles difficult. Specific HLA alleles were associated with 15,000 to 20,000 TCR beta sequences at a false discovery rate of 0.05 in a later analysis. The study gave a list of some 150 TCR beta chains associated with cytomegalovirus. For the cohort, immune exposure information was limited to CMV serostatus. In a later genetic analysis, fewer N-insertions in productive TCRs were reported among donors in an Asian-associated ancestry cluster than the roughly 700-donor mean. The presence/absence analyses assumed that sequencing depth was roughly uniform across donors, and that assumption may not be true. A further reported finding was that TCR beta sequences accurately predicted the HLA-A and HLA-B alleles for most subjects in the first cohort. Linkage disequilibrium might explain the correlated functional status among segregating V segments, but an unknown experimental factor could not be excluded. Several of the top co-occurrence clusters appeared to be linked to parvovirus B19, influenza, CMV and Epstein-Barr virus, according to a later analysis. Some IMGT-functional V segments, including TRBV6-2 and TRBV6-3, could not be told apart with the 87-base-pair reads, so those segments were excluded. In a later genetic analysis, a missense DCLRE1C variant was associated with V-gene and J-gene trimming of TCR beta chains, and the association was replicated in an independent cohort. A few of the identified cytomegalovirus-associated TCR beta chains were confirmed in vitro to be specific for cytomegalovirus antigens. A later analysis found that TCR association rates varied across HLA loci, with DRB1 alleles showing the most associated TCRs and HLA-C alleles the fewest. Most TCR sequences were observed very rarely across donors, whereas some public TCRs were present in many individuals. This cohort had only TCR beta chains sequenced, and the lack of alpha or paired-chain data limited which features could be detected.

The germline V gene provides CDR1 MNHEY and CDR2 SVGAGI. Trimming removed 2 bases from V and 5 bases from J; the gene matches leave 6 bases unexplained. The CDR3, from cysteine to phenylalanine, totals 16 residues. The kept DNA is CDR3 alone, 48 bases in frame from the first base. In total, approximately 700 healthy bone marrow donors made up the cohort. Cohort members were all nominally healthy when sampled, although unrecorded immune exposures were likely present. The donor was CMV seropositive and belonged to the group of more than 250 seropositive cohort members. A peripheral blood sample was provided by each donor, and peripheral blood mononuclear cells were used for TCR beta sequencing. The Qiagen DNeasy Blood Extraction Kit was used to extract genomic DNA from the blood cell samples. This clone has only a few counts. There is no known antigen for this receptor. The record has no base qualities; no much larger clone is one base away.

The library was obtained by the immunoSEQ multiplex PCR assay. For the multiplex PCR, a mixture combining 60 forward primers for TCR Vbeta segments and 13 reverse primers for TCR Jbeta segments was used. Amplification of the CDR3 region of rearranged TCR beta genes was performed with a multiplex PCR assay on genomic DNA. Amplified TCR beta libraries were sequenced as 87-base-pair reads on the Illumina HiSeq System. In the original analysis: Across the roughly 600 repertoires, a later analysis counted tens of millions of unique TCR beta chains, roughly 11 million of which were shared by at least two donors. Raw reads were error-corrected and collapsed into unique sequences with a nearest-neighbor algorithm that merged closely related sequences to remove PCR and sequencing errors. To assign V, D and J gene segments, CDR3 sequences were aligned to IMGT reference sequences. For a sequence to be retained, at least a six-nucleotide match to both a V gene segment and a J gene segment was required. Rearrangements were called productive when the CDR3 lacked stop codons and stayed in frame with V and J; all others were non-productive. Following IMGT convention, CDR3 was defined as the stretch from the second conserved V-encoded cysteine to the conserved J-encoded phenylalanine. In an earlier analysis of 587 of the donors, sequences lacking an unambiguous match to a single V gene segment were excluded. In an earlier analysis of several hundred of the donors, V segments were called functional above 56.7% productive rearrangements and were called segregating when the between-donor standard deviation exceeded 5%. A statistical classification framework was built for diagnosing cytomegalovirus status from the catalog of TCR beta chain sequences. In a later analysis, V and J genes were assigned by comparing TCR nucleotide sequences against IMGT/GENE-DB human TR gene sequences. Using the TCRdist pipeline, a later analysis assigned CDR3 sequences along with most-parsimonious VDJ recombination scenarios. In a later analysis, each TCR beta chain was defined by its CDR3 amino acid sequence together with its V-gene family, and reads lacking a unique V-gene family were excluded. In a later analysis, 450 to 600 highly shared, low-generation-probability nucleotide sequences were removed to address suspected cross-contamination and a sequencing artifact. For each public chain, a later analysis derived a clonal expansion index from normalized ranks of inferred template counts within each repertoire. A later analysis computed generation probabilities with a VDJ recombination model fitted to out-of-frame rearrangements, and checked the results against IGoR. A later analysis scored TCR-TCR, TCR-HLA and TCR-CMV co-occurrence with hypergeometric tests, applying a repertoire-size bias correction to TCR pairs. To estimate false discovery rates, a later analysis permuted the HLA or CMV assignments 20 times. In a later analysis, co-occurring TCRs were grouped with DBSCAN, and TCRdist sequence similarity was added when clustering was performed within HLA-allele-positive subsets. Co-occurrence clustering excluded repertoires with fewer than 30,000 or more than 120,000 public chains, plus five with anomalous nucleotide sharing. TCRdb took over this immuneACCESS table, retaining in-frame rearrangements with V and J assigned. Such tables are incomplete; in checked studies, under half of the missing clones stem from an unresolved V gene, and the remainder is unexplained. The V and J calls and the clone size are those of that table, but D and trimming were determined from the DNA. The sample has roughly 190,000 clones on record, over 60% of them singletons. The top ten clonotypes cover 2% to 2.5% of the sample.

The sample consisted of PBMCs. The clonotype originates from a woman in her 30s in good health and CMV-seropositive. The chain couples TRBV6-5 to TRBJ1-6, with TRBD1 matching 7 junction bases. In nucleotides, the sequence is TGTGCCAGCAGTTACGGGCAGGGGGATAATAATTCACCCCTCCACTTT. Its protein reads: CASSYGQGDNNSPLHF.